This T cell receptor beta chain appears in the sequencing data of a study of cytomegalovirus exposure and HLA in healthy donors. Study-wide points: Later work showed greater clonal expansion in HLA-associated TCR beta chains than in equally common others.

The germline V gene encodes CDR1 MNHNS and CDR2 SASEGT. The CDR3 runs to 15 residues. V lost 11 bases, J lost 10 bases, and 22 bases stayed unmatched. PCR was performed using 60 Vbeta and 13 Jbeta primers. Sequencing used immunoSEQ multiplex PCR; TCRdb keeps in-frame clones, though not all of them. The profile shows 200,000 to 250,000 clones, about 72% of them singletons. On this clone: Its antigen is as yet unknown.

This receptor was obtained from a male donor in good health and CMV-seronegative. Sequencing was done on a sample of PBMCs. The genes are TRBV6-1 and TRBJ2-7, with TRBD1 matching over 8 bases. CDR3 bases: TGTGCCGGAAGAATCTGGGGGGACAGGCCGGACGCCCAGTACTTC. This sequence encodes CAGRIWGDRPDAQYF.